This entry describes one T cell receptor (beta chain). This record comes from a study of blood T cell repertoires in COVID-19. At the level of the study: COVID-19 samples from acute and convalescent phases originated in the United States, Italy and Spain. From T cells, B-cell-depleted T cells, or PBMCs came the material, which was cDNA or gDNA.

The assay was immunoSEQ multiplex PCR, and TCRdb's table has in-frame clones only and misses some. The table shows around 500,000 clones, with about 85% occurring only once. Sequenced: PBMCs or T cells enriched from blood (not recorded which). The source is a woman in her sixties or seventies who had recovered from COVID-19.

The CDR3 bases are TGCGCCAGCAGCCAGGCTAACAGGGGGTCGGGTACCGGGGAGCTGTTTTTT. Translated: CASSQANRGSGTGELFF. This chain links TRBV4-1 with TRBJ2-2; 8 bases map to TRBD1. Germline V lookup: CDR1 MGHRA, CDR2 YSYEKL. The CDR3 is made up of 17 amino acids. The ends lost 3 bases at V and 5 bases at J; junction bases unmatched: 11.